This T cell receptor beta chain was sequenced in a study of beta chain features in type 1 diabetes. Whole-study findings and limits: Insertions at VDJ junctions were less frequent in type 1 diabetes patients. These patients also deleted more nucleotides at the same junctions.

Reverse transcription of all isolated RNA meant that expressed TCRB transcripts were sequenced. Profiled with immunoSEQ multiplex PCR; TCRdb holds only in-frame clones, not every one. The repertoire has 250,000 to 400,000 clones, approximately 15% of them found once; the top ten carry around 7%. Only a few counts were recorded for this clone. Its antigen is not known. V shed 8 bases, J shed 4 bases, and the junction held 8 bases outside the gene matches. This CDR3 region has 14 residues. Germline V lookup: CDR1 SNHLY, CDR2 FYNNEI. The rearrangement uses TRBV2 and TRBJ1-2, with TRBD1 identical over 9 bases. Input material: central memory CD4+ T cells from blood. The origin of this receptor is a man aged 30 to 45 in good health. The CDR3 DNA sequence: TGTGCCAGCGGTCCCGGGACAGGGATCTATGGCTACACCTTC. The encoded protein is CASGPGTGIYGYTF.